The clone carrying this T cell receptor (beta chain) was counted once. This record comes from a study of blood T cell repertoires in COVID-19. The wider study: From the United States, Italy and Spain came samples of acute and convalescent COVID-19. The analysed material was cDNA or gDNA that came from T cells, B-cell-depleted T cells, or PBMCs.

The CDR3 sequence is 16 residues long. Per germline, CDR1 SGHRS and CDR2 YFSETQ. Trimming at V came to 0 bases and at J to 4 bases, leaving 6 bases not matched to a gene. Original processing methods: Nucleated cell number was recorded as an estimate derived from reference gene primer amplification. TCRdb's copy holds only in-frame clones and misses some; the assay was immunoSEQ multiplex PCR. That table furnishes V, J and clone size, whereas the DNA furnished D and trimming. The sample holds approximately 150,000 clones, 89% seen once. The specimen was peripheral blood. The chain couples TRBV5-1 to TRBJ2-1; 8 bases agree with TRBD1. The sequence came from a human donor in a cohort sampled during active COVID-19. The chain's CDR3 is CASSLGTGQVYNEQFF. Here the CDR3 DNA reads TGCGCCAGCAGCTTGGGCACGGGACAGGTATACAATGAGCAGTTCTTC.